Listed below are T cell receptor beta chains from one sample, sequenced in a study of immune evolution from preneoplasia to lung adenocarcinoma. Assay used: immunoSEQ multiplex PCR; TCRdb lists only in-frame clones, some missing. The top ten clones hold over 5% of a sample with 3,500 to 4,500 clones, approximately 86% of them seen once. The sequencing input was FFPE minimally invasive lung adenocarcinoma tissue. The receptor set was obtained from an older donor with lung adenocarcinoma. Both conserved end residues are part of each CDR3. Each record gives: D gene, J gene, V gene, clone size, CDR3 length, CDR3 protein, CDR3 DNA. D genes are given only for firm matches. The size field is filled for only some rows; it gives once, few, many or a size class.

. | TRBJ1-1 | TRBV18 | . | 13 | CASTPRLNTEAFF | TGTGCCAGCACCCCCCGACTGAACACTGAAGCTTTCTTT
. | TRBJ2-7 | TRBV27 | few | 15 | CASSPRGTKYYEQYF | TGTGCCAGCAGTCCAAGGGGGACTAAGTACTACGAGCAGTACTTC
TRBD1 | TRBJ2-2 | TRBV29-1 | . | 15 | CSVETGGAGTGELFF | TGCAGCGTAGAGACAGGGGGCGCGGGCACCGGGGAGCTGTTTTTT
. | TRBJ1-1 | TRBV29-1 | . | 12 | CSGSLENTEAFF | TGCAGCGGCAGCCTGGAGAACACTGAAGCTTTCTTT
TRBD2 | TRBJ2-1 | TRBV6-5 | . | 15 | CASSGGLAAYNEQFF | TGTGCCAGCAGTGGAGGACTAGCAGCTTACAATGAGCAGTTCTTC
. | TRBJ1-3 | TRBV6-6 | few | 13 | CASSFATGNTIYF | TGTGCCAGCAGTTTCGCGACTGGAAACACCATATATTTT
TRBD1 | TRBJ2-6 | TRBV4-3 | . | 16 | CASSLHRGPGANVLTF | TGCGCCAGCAGCCTTCACAGGGGGCCCGGGGCCAACGTCCTGACTTTC
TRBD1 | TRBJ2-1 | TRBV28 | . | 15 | CASSSLQGAGNEQFF | TGTGCCAGCAGTTCTCTCCAGGGGGCGGGCAATGAGCAGTTCTTC
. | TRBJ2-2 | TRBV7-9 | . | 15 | CASSIDRRNTGELFF | TGTGCCAGCAGCATCGACAGGAGGAACACCGGGGAGCTGTTTTTT
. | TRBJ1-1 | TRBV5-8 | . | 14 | CASSYRALGAEAFF | TGTGCCAGCAGCTATCGGGCTTTGGGGGCTGAAGCTTTCTTT
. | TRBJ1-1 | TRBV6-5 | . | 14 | CASSIRGDDTEAFF | TGTGCCAGCTCGATAAGGGGGGATGACACTGAAGCTTTCTTT
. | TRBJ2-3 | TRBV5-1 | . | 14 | CASSKAGTKDTQYF | TGCGCCAGCAGCAAAGCCGGGACGAAGGATACGCAGTATTTT
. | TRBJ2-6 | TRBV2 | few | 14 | CASSGASGANVLTF | TGTGCCAGCAGTGGGGCCTCTGGGGCCAACGTCCTGACTTTC